This T cell receptor beta chain stems from a study of T cell responses to AZD1222 COVID-19 vaccine. Notes on the study in general: Researchers took repertoire samples only after the peak T cell response had come.

As regards this clone: Its specificity is unknown.

The V and J ends lost 0 bases and 4 bases respectively, with 19 bases between them. Germline lookup yields CDR1 LGHNA and CDR2 YSLEER. The CDR3 runs to 18 residues. Libraries were prepared by immunoSEQ multiplex PCR; TCRdb keeps only in-frame clonotypes and omits some of them. The sample consists of 110,000 or so clones, approximately 93% of them appearing once. This rearrangement joins TRBV4-3 to TRBJ1-3; the D gene is possibly TRBD1 (5 bases). The sample consisted of peripheral blood, taken on day 0 of AZD1222 vaccination. The clonotype was recovered from an adult in good health. CDR3 amino acids: CASSQDREDIGKGNTIYF. Here the CDR3 DNA reads TGCGCCAGCAGCCAAGATCGGGAGGACATAGGAAAGGGAAACACCATATATTTT.